The 8 T cell receptor beta chains given below trace back to one sample, sequenced in a study of cytomegalovirus exposure and HLA in healthy donors. The PCR made use of 60 Vbeta and 13 Jbeta primers. Measured with immunoSEQ multiplex PCR; TCRdb has only the in-frame clones, and not every one. The sample includes 200,000 to 250,000 clones. Sequencing input: PBMCs. The source is a girl aged 2 to 9 in good health and CMV-seropositive.

The rearrangement links TRBV1 to TRBJ1-2. TRBV1 is termed a pseudogene. This CDR3 is built from 13 residues. This chain's CDR3 is CTSSQDLGGGYTF. The CDR3 nucleotides are TGCACCAGCAGCCAAGATCTAGGCGGTGGCTACACCTTC.

The V and J genes are TRBV2 and TRBJ1-2, with a weak D call TRBD1 (6 bases). Trimming took off 7 bases at V and 6 bases at J, with 15 bases between the two ends. Germline V gene sequence: CDR1 SNHLY, CDR2 FYNNEI. The CDR3 loop spans 13 amino acids. In DNA, the CDR3 is TGTGCCAGCACCCGGGGGGCAGCCGATGGCTACACCTTC. Translation: CASTRGAADGYTF.

This chain joins TRBV5-1 and TRBJ2-5, with 7 positions matching TRBD1. V was clipped by 4 bases and J by 2 bases; unmatched bases: 11. The CDR3 runs to 16 residues. Germline CDR1 SGHRS, CDR2 YFSETQ. The CDR3 here is CASSPPAAGGQETQYF. In nucleotides, the CDR3 is TGCGCCAGCAGCCCCCCCGCGGCAGGGGGTCAAGAGACCCAGTACTTC. The whole variable domain, remainder taken from reference TRBV5-1 and TRBJ2-5, is KAGVTQTPRYLIKTRGQQVTLSCSPISGHRSVSWYQQTPGQGLQFLFEYFSETQRNKGNFPGRFSGRQFSNSRSEMNVSTLELGDSALYLCASSPPAAGGQETQYFGPGTRLLVL.

The CDR3 here is CASSARQGTARETQYF. CDR3 DNA: TGTGCCAGCAGCGCCCGGCAGGGTACTGCTAGGGAGACCCAGTACTTC. This chain connects TRBV9 to TRBJ2-5; maybe TRBD1 (5 bases). The CDR3 sequence is 16 residues long. V lost 3 bases and J 5 bases, leaving 20 bases between the germline ends. The V gene's germline CDR1 is SGDLS and CDR2 YYNGEE.

The rearrangement joins TRBV19 to TRBJ2-3, with D perhaps matching TRBD2 (7 bases). Trimming took off 3 bases at V and 0 bases at J, with 16 bases between the two ends. The CDR3 is 17 residues long. Looked up from germline, CDR1 is LNHDA and CDR2 is SQIVND (reference sequence). This CDR3 is CASSIGGQGTSTDTQYF. CDR3 in DNA: TGTGCCAGTAGTATCGGGGGGCAGGGCACTAGCACAGATACGCAGTATTTT.

The chain joins TRBV6-1 to TRBJ2-2; 9 bases are a match to TRBD1. From germline, CDR1 is MNHNS and CDR2 SASEGT. V dropped 6 bases and J dropped 4; count of bases not matched to a gene: 3. The CDR3 sequence is 14 residues long. The CDR3 DNA is TGTGCCAGCAGCCAGACAGGGGGCACCGGGGAGCTGTTTTTT. Amino acids: CASSQTGGTGELFF.

The chain carries TRBV7-9 and TRBJ2-7, with 7 positions matching TRBD1. Germline V lookup: CDR1 SEHNR, CDR2 FQNEAQ (reference sequence). Trimming at V came to 5 bases and at J to 2 bases, leaving 9 bases not matched to a gene. This CDR3 region has 15 residues. CDR3 residues: CASSGGQTRPYEQYF. In nucleotides, the CDR3 is TGTGCCAGCAGCGGGGGACAGACCCGGCCCTACGAGCAGTACTTC.

This chain links TRBV7-2 with TRBJ2-2; tentatively, D is TRBD1 (6 bases). V was shortened by 6 bases and J by 5 bases, with 16 bases between the two germline ends. Germline V gives CDR1 SGHTA, CDR2 FQGNSA. This CDR3 contains 15 residues. DNA for the CDR3: TGTGCCAGCAGAGCCGGGACACAGACAACCGGGGAGCTGTTTTTT. Residues: CASRAGTQTTGELFF.